This TCR beta chain was recorded in a study of OX40 agonist ivuxolimab in advanced cancers. Regarding the study as a whole: The study observed clonal expansion of CD4+ and CD8+ blood T cells by week 6 at 0.1 to 3.0 mg/kg. Also present in some nonresponders was a low level of normalized T-cell clonal expansion.

Measured with immunoSEQ multiplex PCR; TCRdb has only the in-frame clones, and not every one. In the table there are some 140,000 clones, approximately 90% of which are singletons. This CDR3 has 16 amino acids. Germline V gene data show CDR1 as SGHNT and CDR2 as YENEEA. J lost 7 bases, V lost 4 bases, and 12 bases had no gene match. Sampling of blood occurred at baseline, cycle 4 day 1, and cycle 7 day 1. For this clone: Its target is not known.

This chain uses TRBV11-3 with TRBJ2-1; 8 positions match TRBD2. The clonotype originates from an adult with an advanced solid tumor such as melanoma, head and neck, liver or kidney cancer. Material: CD4+ or CD8+ T cells sorted from blood, obtained in a trial of the OX40 agonist ivuxolimab. This CDR3 is CASSSGGSGSRNEQFF. The DNA for the CDR3 is TGTGCCAGCAGCTCCGGCGGGAGCGGGAGCAGAAATGAGCAGTTCTTC.